The clone carrying this T cell receptor beta chain has more than one count but fewer than ten. The antigen remains undetermined. These data come from a study of cytomegalovirus exposure and HLA in healthy donors. Study observations and caveats: What a later analysis reportedly showed was that an Asian-associated ancestry cluster had fewer N-insertions than the roughly 720-donor mean. CMV antigen specificity was confirmed in vitro for three CMV-associated chains. Later analysis revealed greater clonal expansion in HLA-associated TCR beta chains than in equally common others.

The PCR used 60 Vbeta and 13 Jbeta primers. Assay used: immunoSEQ multiplex PCR; TCRdb lists only in-frame clones, some missing. The table records some 140,000 clones, 60% to 80% of them present only once. This CDR3 contains 14 residues. The J segment lost 4 bases and the V segment lost 5 bases, leaving 3 bases of the junction unmatched. CDR1 and CDR2 from the germline V gene are MNHEY and SVGAGI. The chain joins TRBV6-5 to TRBJ1-5; 9 bases line up with TRBD1. Material: PBMCs. This receptor was obtained from a man aged 50 to 59 in good health and CMV-seronegative. The CDR3 sequence: CASSRTGVNQPQHF. CDR3 DNA sequence: TGTGCCAGCAGTCGGACAGGGGTGAATCAGCCCCAGCATTTT.